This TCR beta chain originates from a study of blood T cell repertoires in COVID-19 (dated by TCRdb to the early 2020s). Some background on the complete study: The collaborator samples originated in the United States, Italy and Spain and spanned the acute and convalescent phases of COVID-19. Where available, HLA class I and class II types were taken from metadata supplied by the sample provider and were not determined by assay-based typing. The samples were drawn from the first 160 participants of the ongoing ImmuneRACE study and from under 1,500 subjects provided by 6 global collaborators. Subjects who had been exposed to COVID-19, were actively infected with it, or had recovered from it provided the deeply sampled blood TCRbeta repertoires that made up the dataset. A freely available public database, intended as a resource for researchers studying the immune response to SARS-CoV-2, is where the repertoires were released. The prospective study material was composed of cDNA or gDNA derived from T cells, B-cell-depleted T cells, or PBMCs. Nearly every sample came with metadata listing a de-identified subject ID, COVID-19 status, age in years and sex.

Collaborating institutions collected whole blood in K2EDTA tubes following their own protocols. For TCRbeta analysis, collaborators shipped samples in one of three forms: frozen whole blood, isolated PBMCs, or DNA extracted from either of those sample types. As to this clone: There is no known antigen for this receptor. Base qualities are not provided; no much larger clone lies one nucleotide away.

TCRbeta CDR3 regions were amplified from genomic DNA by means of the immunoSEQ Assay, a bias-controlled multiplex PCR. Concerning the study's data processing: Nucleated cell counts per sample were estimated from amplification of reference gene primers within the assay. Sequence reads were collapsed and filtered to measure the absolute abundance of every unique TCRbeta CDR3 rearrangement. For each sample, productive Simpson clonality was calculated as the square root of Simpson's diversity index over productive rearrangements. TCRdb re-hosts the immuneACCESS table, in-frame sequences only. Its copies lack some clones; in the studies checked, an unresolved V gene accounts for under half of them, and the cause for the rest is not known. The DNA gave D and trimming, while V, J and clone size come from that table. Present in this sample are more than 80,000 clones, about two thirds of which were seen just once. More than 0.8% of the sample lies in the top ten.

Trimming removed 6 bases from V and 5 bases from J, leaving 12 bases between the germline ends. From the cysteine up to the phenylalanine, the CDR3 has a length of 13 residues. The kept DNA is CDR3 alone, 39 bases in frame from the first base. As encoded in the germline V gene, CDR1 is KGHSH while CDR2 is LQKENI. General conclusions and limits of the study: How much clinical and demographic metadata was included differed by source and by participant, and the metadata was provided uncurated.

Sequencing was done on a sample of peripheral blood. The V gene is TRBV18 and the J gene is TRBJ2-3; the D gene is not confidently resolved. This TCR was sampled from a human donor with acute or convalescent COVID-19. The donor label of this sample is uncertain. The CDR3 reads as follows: CASSLISGDTQYF. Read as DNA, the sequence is TGTGCCAGCTCCTTAATCTCAGGAGATACGCAGTATTTT. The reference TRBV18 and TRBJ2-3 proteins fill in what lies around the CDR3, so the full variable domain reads NAGVMQNPRHLVRRRGQEARLRCSPMKGHSHVYWYRQLPEEGLKFMVYLQKENIIDESGMPKERFSAEFPKEGPSILRIQQVVRGDSAAYFCASSLISGDTQYFGPGTRLTVL.